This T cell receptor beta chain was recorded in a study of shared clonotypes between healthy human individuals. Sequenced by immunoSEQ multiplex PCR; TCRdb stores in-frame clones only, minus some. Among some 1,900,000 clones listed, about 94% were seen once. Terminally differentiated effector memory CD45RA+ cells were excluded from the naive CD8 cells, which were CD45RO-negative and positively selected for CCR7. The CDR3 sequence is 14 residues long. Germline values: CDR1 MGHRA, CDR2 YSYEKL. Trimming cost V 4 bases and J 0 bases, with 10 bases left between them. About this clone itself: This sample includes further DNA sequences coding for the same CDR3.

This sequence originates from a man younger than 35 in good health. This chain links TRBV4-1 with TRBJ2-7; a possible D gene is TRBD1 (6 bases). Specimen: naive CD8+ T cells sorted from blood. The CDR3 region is CASSLRDNSYEQYF. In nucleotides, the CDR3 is TGCGCCAGCAGCCTTCGGGACAACTCCTACGAGCAGTACTTC.